These 3 T cell receptor beta chains originate from one sample sequenced in a study of early stage breast cancer tumors. Clones were sequenced by immunoSEQ multiplex PCR, and TCRdb holds only the in-frame ones, with some missing. The table has tens of thousands of clones, about 90% seen once. Material for sequencing was blood. Receptors originate from a person in their 70s with breast cancer.

The chain uses TRBV5-4 and TRBJ1-1, with D unresolved. Trimming cost V 4 bases and J 9 bases, with 10 bases left between them. The CDR3 extends over 11 amino acids. Germline CDR1 is SGHNT and CDR2 is YYREEE (reference sequence). The CDR3 loop reads CASSANRQAFF. CDR3 bases: TGTGCCAGCAGCGCGAACCGCCAAGCTTTCTTT. The full variable domain, its missing parts supplied by reference TRBV5-4 and TRBJ1-1, is ETGVTQSPTHLIKTRGQQVTLRCSSQSGHNTVSWYQQALGQGPQFIFQYYREEENGRGNFPPRFSGLQFPNYSSELNVNALELDDSALYLCASSANRQAFFGQGTRLTVV.

The chain uses TRBV5-4 and TRBJ2-1; D perhaps matches TRBD2 (6 bases). The CDR3 covers 14 residues. V gave up 4 bases and J gave up 6 bases, with 14 bases separating them. Germline values: CDR1 SGHNT, CDR2 YYREEE (reference sequence). The CDR3 DNA follows: TGTGCCAGCAGCCGACCCGGGACTGCCAATGAGCAGTTCTTC. The encoded protein is CASSRPGTANEQFF.

This clone was counted a single time. This chain links TRBV11-1 with TRBJ2-1; D call uncertain. The germline gives CDR1 SGHAT, CDR2 FQDESV (reference sequence). The CDR3 covers 14 residues. Trimming removed 4 bases at V and 3 bases at J, with 10 bases between. CDR3 DNA: TGTGCCAGCAGCTCGACTCGGCGCTACAATGAGCAGTTCTTC. This translates into CASSSTRRYNEQFF.